This T cell receptor (beta chain) was recorded in a study of OX40 agonist ivuxolimab in advanced cancers. Study background: Among those enrolled, mean age was about 63 years (range roughly 23 to 90) and about 79% were male. Anti-PD-1, anti-PD-L1 or anti-CTLA-4 therapy given earlier was allowed, and around 40% had some.

The protocol was immunoSEQ multiplex PCR, while the TCRdb copy is restricted to in-frame clones and leaves out a portion. The sample lists tens of thousands of clones, just under 75% occurring once. Per germline, CDR1 SGHRS and CDR2 YFSETQ. There are 12 residues in the CDR3. Concerning this clone itself: A junction boundary mismatches the germline segment, possibly from a read error.

The TCR was taken from an adult with an advanced solid tumor such as melanoma, head and neck, liver or kidney cancer. V is TRBV5-1 and J is TRBJ2-3; TRBD1 aligns across 8 bases. The sequencing used CD4+ or CD8+ T cells sorted from blood, collected in a trial of the OX40 agonist ivuxolimab. The CDR3 bases are TGCGCCAGCAGCTCGAACCTGGACAGGGTGGATTTT. This codes for CASSSNLDRVDF.